This T cell receptor beta chain was profiled in a study of beta chain features in type 1 diabetes. Expressed TCRB transcripts were sequenced because the isolated RNA had all been reverse transcribed beforehand. Assay used: immunoSEQ multiplex PCR; TCRdb lists only in-frame clones, some missing. The sample includes about 270,000 clones, over 11% of them seen just once. As regards this clone: The antigen is unknown.

Study-wide results and limits: Shortening of TCRB CDR3s, moderate but significant, appeared in all four CD4+ subsets of Type 1 diabetes patients.

CDR1 is KGHSH, CDR2 LQKENI, per germline. V was pared by 5 bases and J by 1 base, with 16 bases between. This CDR3 spans 16 amino acids. The chain links TRBV18 to TRBJ2-3; weak D call: TRBD2 (5 bases). The TCR comes from a man aged 25-40 years with type 1 diabetes. Sample: naive CD4+ T cells from blood. The CDR3 loop reads CASSASGFSGTDTQYF. CDR3 nucleotides: TGTGCCAGCTCAGCATCGGGATTCTCCGGCACAGATACGCAGTATTTT. Based on the CDR3 plus reference TRBV18 and TRBJ2-3, the full variable domain is NAGVMQNPRHLVRRRGQEARLRCSPMKGHSHVYWYRQLPEEGLKFMVYLQKENIIDESGMPKERFSAEFPKEGPSILRIQQVVRGDSAAYFCASSASGFSGTDTQYFGPGTRLTVL.